This TCR beta chain was recovered during a study of beta chain features in type 1 diabetes. For this clone: What it binds is not known.

Heparinised blood was drawn once per donor, averaging approximately 0.12 L. A CD45RO/CCR7/CD25/CD127/CD95/CD27 panel sorted naive, central memory, regulatory and stem cell-like memory CD4+ cells. Study results and caveats: Moderately but significantly shorter TCRB CDR3s were found in Type 1 diabetes patients in all four CD4+ subsets.

The junction had 7 bases not matched to a gene; V was cut back by 4 bases and J by 3 bases. This CDR3 is built from 15 residues. Germline loops: CDR1 SGHTS, CDR2 YDEGEE. Reverse transcription of all isolated RNA meant that expressed TCRB transcripts were sequenced. Generated by immunoSEQ multiplex PCR, the TCRdb table keeps only in-frame clones and is missing some. This table has several thousand clones, 78% appearing once. The rearrangement links TRBV5-8 to TRBJ1-1; 9 nucleotides agree with TRBD1. Sequenced input: Tregs from blood. This receptor was identified in a woman between 18 and 29 years old in good health. CDR3 in amino acids: CASSASGTGHTEAFF. As DNA, the CDR3 is TGTGCCAGCAGCGCCTCCGGGACAGGGCACACTGAAGCTTTCTTT.